One sample yielded the 10 T cell receptor beta chains listed below, sequenced in a study of CXCR3-negative and CXCR3-positive naive CD8 T cells. Study findings and constraints: CXCR3-positive naive cells carried more hydrophobic TRB CDR3s than CXCR3-negative naive cells did.

The libraries of TRB cDNA were constructed through 5' RACE using UMI labels. TCRdb reprocessed the 5' RACE reads; each CDR3 protein has one entry and no DNA is given. This listing includes about 85,000 distinct CDR3 sequences. For these receptors, no antigen is known. Sequenced input: naive CXCR3+ CD8+ T cells from blood. The sample's subset: CD45RO-CCR7+CD27+CD95- naive CD8+ T cells expressing CXCR3 (TNR3+). The receptors derive from a human donor in good health. Some clones in this sample may be carry-over from other donors' samples.

The CDR3 is CASSSETGPRTFF. This chain joins TRBV7-9 and TRBJ1-1. Per the germline V gene, CDR1 is SEHNR and CDR2 is FQNEAQ (reference sequence). The length of the CDR3 is 13 residues.

The J gene is TRBJ1-1, the V gene TRBV13; TCRdb indicates TRBD1, and absent DNA this call remains unverified. CDR3 length equals 12 residues. Germline V CDR1 and CDR2: PRHDT, FYEKMQ (reference sequence). This CDR3 reads CASSTGRVEAFF. Using reference TRBV13 and TRBJ1-1 for the parts outside the CDR3, the full variable domain is AAGVIQSPRHLIKEKRETATLKCYPIPRHDTVYWYQQGPGQDPQFLISFYEKMQSDKGSIPDRFSAQQFSDYHSELNMSSLELGDSALYFCASSTGRVEAFFGQGTRLTVV.

This sequence joins TRBV14 and TRBJ2-7. This CDR3 spans 13 amino acids. Germline CDR1 SGHDN, CDR2 FVKESK. CDR3: CASSRYISYEQYF.

The chain is built from TRBV25-1 and TRBJ2-5; TCRdb names TRBD1, which stays unverified in the absence of DNA. Germline V CDR1 and CDR2: MGHDK, SYGVNS. The length of the CDR3 is 14 residues. The CDR3 is CASSLAYTGETQYF.

The chain joins TRBV7-9 to TRBJ1-2; with no DNA, the TCRdb D assignment of TRBD1 cannot be verified. The CDR3 has 15 amino acids. Per the germline V gene, CDR1 is SEHNR and CDR2 is FQNEAQ (reference sequence). CDR3 residues: CASSLVGGADYGYTF.

The chain employs TRBV6-2 or TRBV6-3 and TRBJ2-7. Germline-derived CDR1 and CDR2 are MNHEY and SVGEGT. The CDR3 spans 12 residues. The CDR3 spells CASSYSDYEQYF.

The rearrangement links TRBV5-6 to TRBJ2-2; TCRdb's assignment of TRBD1 cannot be checked, as there is no DNA. CDR1 is SGHDT, CDR2 YYEEEE, per germline. The CDR3 covers 16 residues. CDR3 loop: CASSPWGQTNTGELFF.

The chain carries TRBV4-1 and TRBJ1-2. Germline CDR1 is MGHRA and CDR2 is YSYEKL. This CDR3 is built from 14 residues. CDR3 protein: CASSPLPGNYGYTF.

The chain has TRBV12-3 or TRBV12-4 and TRBJ1-1. The CDR3 consists of 12 residues. The CDR3: CASSFGQPEAFF.

The J gene is TRBJ2-5, the V gene TRBV5-5. The CDR3 is 15 residues long. Per the germline V gene, CDR1 is SGHKS and CDR2 is YYEKEE (reference sequence). Here the CDR3 reads CASSLIVNSQETQYF.